A selection of T cell receptor beta chains follows, all from one sample in a study of T cell repertoires in urothelial bladder cancer. Assay used: immunoSEQ multiplex PCR; TCRdb lists only in-frame clones, some missing. The sample consists of 9,500 to 13,000 clones, 68% of them appearing once. The sequencing input was tumor-infiltrating cells from bladder cancer. The origin of the receptors is a human donor with a benign inflammatory bladder lesion. Each CDR3 is given with its conserved first and last residue. D genes are given only for firm matches. A clone size is listed for some rows: how often the clone was seen (once, few, many), or a class if it is expanded.

NA	TRBV7-8	TRBJ2-7	NA	TGTGCCAGCAGCTTAGAGATACTTTCCTACGAGCAGTACTTC	CASSLEILSYEQYF
TRBD2	TRBV11-3	TRBJ2-3	NA	TGTGCCAGCAGCGCCAGCGGGGCTAGCGGGGGTGGCGGGGATACGCAGTATTTT	CASSASGASGGGGDTQYF
TRBD2	TRBV28	TRBJ2-5	few	TGTGCCAGCACGACTAGCGGGGAGACCCAGTACTTC	CASTTSGETQYF
NA	TRBV18	TRBJ1-1	NA	TGTGCCAGCTCACCACTGAAGGGTGGCACTGAAGCTTTCTTT	CASSPLKGGTEAFF
NA	TRBV30	TRBJ1-2	once	TGTGCCAGAAGTAGGGGGGACGGAGATGGCTACACCTTC	CARSRGDGDGYTF
NA	TRBV13	TRBJ1-1	NA	TGTGCCAGCAGCTTAGGCCGCGGGCTAGTTGAAGCTTTCTTT	CASSLGRGLVEAFF
NA	TRBV25-1	TRBJ2-3	NA	TGTGCCAGCAGTGATTCGACGGGGCTTCGGGATACGCAGTATTTT	CASSDSTGLRDTQYF
NA	TRBV5-1	TRBJ2-7	NA	TGCGCCAGCAGCTTGGTGGGGACCGAGCAGTACTTC	CASSLVGTEQYF
NA	TRBV6-6	TRBJ2-3	NA	TGTGCCAGCAGTTCCCCCGGAGCGGTCCCCCTGAATACGCAGTATTTT	CASSSPGAVPLNTQYF
NA	TRBV5-8	TRBJ1-6	NA	TGTGCCAGCAGTGCGCTTGGGTCAGCTGTATATAATTCACCCCTCCACTTT	CASSALGSAVYNSPLHF
NA	TRBV19	TRBJ2-2	NA	TGTGCCAGTAGTTCGGGGGTAGGCGGGGAGCTGTTTTTT	CASSSGVGGELFF
TRBD1	TRBV7-2	TRBJ2-1	NA	TGTGCCAGCAGCTTAGGAATAGGGACAGGCTCCTACAATGAGCAGTTCTTC	CASSLGIGTGSYNEQFF
TRBD1	TRBV7-3	TRBJ2-7	NA	TGTGCCAGCAGCTTCTACAGGGGCGGGGAGCAGTACTTC	CASSFYRGGEQYF
TRBD2	TRBV10-1	TRBJ2-1	NA	TGCGCCAGCAGTACTAGCGGGGGGTTCGATGAGCAGTTCTTC	CASSTSGGFDEQFF
TRBD2	TRBV7-3	TRBJ2-7	NA	TGTGCCAGCAGCTTATCAGGCGGGGGCTACGAGCAGTACTTC	CASSLSGGGYEQYF
NA	TRBV6-5	TRBJ2-1	NA	TGTGCCAGCAGTTACTCGGTGCGGGGCCCCTACAATGAGCAGTTCTTC	CASSYSVRGPYNEQFF
NA	TRBV2	TRBJ2-7	NA	TGTGCCAGCAGTGACAGGGACTACGAGCAGTACTTC	CASSDRDYEQYF
NA	TRBV6-1	TRBJ2-1	NA	TGTGCCAGCAGTGAAATTTGGCTCCCGAACAATGAGCAGTTCTTC	CASSEIWLPNNEQFF
NA	TRBV5-1	TRBJ2-2	NA	TGCGCCAGCAGCTCCTCTGGCGGGGAGCTGTTTTTT	CASSSSGGELFF
NA	TRBV5-1	TRBJ2-7	NA	TGCGCCAGCAGCCCGCACCAGTACAGCTCCTACGAGCAGTACTTC	CASSPHQYSSYEQYF
TRBD2	TRBV9	TRBJ2-1	NA	TGTGCCAGCAGCCCATTTATCACTAGCGGGGGAAACAATGAGCAGTTCTTC	CASSPFITSGGNNEQFF
TRBD1	TRBV5-4	TRBJ2-2	NA	TGTGCCAGCAGCTTGGTCGGGACAGGGAACACCGGGGAGCTGTTTTTT	CASSLVGTGNTGELFF
NA	TRBV11-2	TRBJ1-6	few	TGTGCCAGCAGCTTAAGGTATTCACCCCTCCACTTT	CASSLRYSPLHF
TRBD1	TRBV5-1	TRBJ2-3	few	TGCGCCAGCAGCCTGACAGGGGGCTACACAGATACGCAGTATTTT	CASSLTGGYTDTQYF
TRBD1	TRBV11-3	TRBJ2-7	NA	TGTGCCAGCAGCTTCGACAGGGGCGACGAGCAGTACTTC	CASSFDRGDEQYF
TRBD1	TRBV9	TRBJ1-3	NA	TGTGCCAGCAGCGCATACTCCGGGACAGGGGTCGGAAACACCATATATTTT	CASSAYSGTGVGNTIYF
TRBD1	TRBV2	TRBJ1-1	NA	TGTGCCAGCACATTACGAGCGACAGGGGACGCTGAAGCTTTCTTT	CASTLRATGDAEAFF
TRBD2	TRBV10-2	TRBJ2-5	NA	TGCGCCAGCAGTGTGTCGGGGGGACCGACCCAGTACTTC	CASSVSGGPTQYF
NA	TRBV10-1	TRBJ1-5	NA	TGCGCCAGCACGGCTCAGGAGAACAGGGCTAGGTATAGCAATCAGCCCCAGCATTTT	CASTAQENRARYSNQPQHF
NA	TRBV18	TRBJ2-7	NA	TGTGCCAGCTCAATAGGATTTGACGAGCAGTACTTC	CASSIGFDEQYF
NA	TRBV15	TRBJ2-5	NA	TGTGCCACCAGCAGAGGTTGGGGGGGGCCGCAAGAGACCCAGTACTTC	CATSRGWGGPQETQYF
TRBD1	TRBV5-1	TRBJ2-3	NA	TGCGCCAGCAGCACCCAGACAGGGACCCCATCAGATACGCAGTATTTT	CASSTQTGTPSDTQYF
NA	TRBV11-3	TRBJ2-3	NA	TGTGCCAGCAGCTTAGGGGATACGCAGTATTTT	CASSLGDTQYF
NA	TRBV21-1	TRBJ2-7	NA	TGTGCCAGCTGCCACGGAGGGTCCGATACTTACGAGCAGTACTTC	CASCHGGSDTYEQYF
TRBD1	TRBV29-1	TRBJ1-1	NA	TGCAGCGTTGTTCTCCCTAGACAGGGCCGGGGCACTGAAGCTTTCTTT	CSVVLPRQGRGTEAFF
NA	TRBV2	TRBJ1-2	NA	TGTGCCAGCAGTGAAGCGGGTGGCTACACCTTC	CASSEAGGYTF
TRBD1	TRBV18	TRBJ1-6	few	TGTGCCAGCTCACCAAAAGGACAAACAGGGGGCAATTCACCCCTCCACTTT	CASSPKGQTGGNSPLHF
TRBD2	TRBV2	TRBJ2-3	NA	TGTGCCAGCACCGGTCCTCTAGCGGGGTACACAGATACGCAGTATTTT	CASTGPLAGYTDTQYF
NA	TRBV6-6	TRBJ2-3	NA	TGTGCCAGCAGGGGGGGGGCCCCGGAAGATACGCAGTATTTT	CASRGGAPEDTQYF
NA	TRBV7-8	TRBJ1-4	NA	TGTGCCAGCAGCTTAGAGCGTTGGGAAAAACTGTTTTTT	CASSLERWEKLFF
NA	TRBV6-1	TRBJ1-6	few	TGTGCCAGCAGTGATCAGGGAGGAATCGGGGGTTCACCCCTCCACTTT	CASSDQGGIGGSPLHF